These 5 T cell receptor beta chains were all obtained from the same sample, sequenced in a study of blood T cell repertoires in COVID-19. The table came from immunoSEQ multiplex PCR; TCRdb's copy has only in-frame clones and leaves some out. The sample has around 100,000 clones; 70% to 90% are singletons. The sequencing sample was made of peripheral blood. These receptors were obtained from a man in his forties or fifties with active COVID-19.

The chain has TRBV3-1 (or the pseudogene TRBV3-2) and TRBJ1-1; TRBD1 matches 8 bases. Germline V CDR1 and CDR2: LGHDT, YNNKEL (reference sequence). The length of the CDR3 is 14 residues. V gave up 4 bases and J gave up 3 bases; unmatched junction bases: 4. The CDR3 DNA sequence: TGTGCCAGCAGCCGACGACAGGGGCACACTGAAGCTTTCTTT. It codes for CASSRRQGHTEAFF.

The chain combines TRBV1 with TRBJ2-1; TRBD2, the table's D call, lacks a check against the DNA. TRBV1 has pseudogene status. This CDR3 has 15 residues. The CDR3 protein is CTSSQEASGEGPVIF. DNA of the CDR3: TGCACCAGCAGCCAAGAGGCTAGCGGGGAAGGTCCCGTGATCTTC.

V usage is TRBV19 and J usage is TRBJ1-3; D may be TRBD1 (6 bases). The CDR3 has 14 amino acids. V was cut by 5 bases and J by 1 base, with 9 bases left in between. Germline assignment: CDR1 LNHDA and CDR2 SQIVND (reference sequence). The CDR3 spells CASSAGASGNTIYF. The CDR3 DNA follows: TGTGCCAGTAGTGCGGGGGCGTCTGGAAACACCATATATTTT.

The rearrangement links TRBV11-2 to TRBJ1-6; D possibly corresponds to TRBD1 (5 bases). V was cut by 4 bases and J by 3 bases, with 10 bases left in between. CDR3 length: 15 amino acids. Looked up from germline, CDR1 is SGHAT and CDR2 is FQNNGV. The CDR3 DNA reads TGTGCCAGCAGCTCCCAGGGTTTCTATAATTCACCCCTCCACTTT. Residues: CASSSQGFYNSPLHF.

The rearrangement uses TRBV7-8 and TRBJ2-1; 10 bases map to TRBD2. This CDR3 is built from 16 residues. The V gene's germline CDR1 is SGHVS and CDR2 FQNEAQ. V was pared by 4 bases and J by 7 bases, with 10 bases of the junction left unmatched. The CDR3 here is CASSSLSSGGSNEQFF. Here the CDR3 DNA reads TGTGCCAGCAGCTCGCTCTCTAGCGGGGGCTCGAATGAGCAGTTCTTC.